Below, 16 T cell receptor beta chains from the same sample are listed, as sequenced in a study of cytomegalovirus exposure and HLA in healthy donors. TCRdb's table, derived via immunoSEQ multiplex PCR, lists solely in-frame clones and lacks some. This table has about 330,000 clones, about 85% appearing once. Sequencing was performed on PBMCs. The receptors come from a woman aged 25 to 39 in good health and CMV-seropositive.

This chain joins TRBV27 and TRBJ2-2; either TRBD1 or TRBD2 may supply D (9 bases each). The CDR3 runs 22 residues. V lost 4 bases and J 1 base, leaving 31 bases between the germline ends. Per germline, CDR1 MNHEY and CDR2 SMNVEV (reference sequence). The CDR3, as DNA: TGTGCCAGCAGTTCGATGGACAGGGGTCCAGCGGGAGGTTTATTGAACACCGGGGAGCTGTTTTTT. Protein sequence: CASSSMDRGPAGGLLNTGELFF.

The CDR3 region has the DNA TGTGCCAGCAGTTTCGGGTTTGGCACAGATACGCAGTATTTT. It translates to CASSFGFGTDTQYF. The chain employs TRBV27 and TRBJ2-3; unclear D gene. The CDR3 totals 14 residues. V dropped 3 bases and J dropped 1 base, with 8 bases sitting between them. Germline CDR1 and CDR2: MNHEY and SMNVEV (reference sequence).

The gene calls are TRBV7-3 and TRBJ1-2; TRBD1 matches 11 bases. The CDR3 length is 15 residues. CDR1 and CDR2 (germline): SGHTA, FQGTGA. V was clipped by 5 bases and J by 6 bases; unmatched bases: 8. In nucleotides, the CDR3 is TGTGCCAGCAGCGACGGACAGGGGGCTAGCGATGGCTACACCTTC. Its protein is CASSDGQGASDGYTF.

The count of this clone is one. The V and J genes are TRBV30 and TRBJ1-1; 11 bases fit TRBD1. There are 15 residues in the CDR3. With V trimmed by 4 bases and J by 5 bases, 9 bases remained unmatched. The germline V gene has CDR1 GTSNPN and CDR2 SVGIG (reference sequence). This chain's CDR3 is CAWKGQGALGTEAFF. The CDR3, as DNA: TGTGCCTGGAAAGGACAGGGGGCTTTAGGTACTGAAGCTTTCTTT.

The chain uses TRBV9 and TRBJ1-1, with TRBD1 as a possible D gene (5 bases). Germline lookup yields CDR1 SGDLS and CDR2 YYNGEE. V was clipped by 3 bases and J by 2 bases, with 14 bases between them. CDR3 length: 15 amino acids. The DNA for the CDR3 is TGTGCCAGCAGCGCCTTGGACACCTCTAACACTGAAGCTTTCTTT. Translation gives CASSALDTSNTEAFF.

The chain couples TRBV6-4 to TRBJ1-4; D call uncertain. V gave up 0 bases and J gave up 5 bases, with 4 bases separating them. The CDR3 length is 13 residues. Germline V gives CDR1 MRHNA, CDR2 SNTAGT. CDR3 DNA: TGTGCCAGCAGTGACTCGACAAATGAAAAACTGTTTTTT. As protein: CASSDSTNEKLFF.

This chain uses TRBV28 with TRBJ1-5; 7 bases align to TRBD1. This CDR3 has 15 residues. CDR1 MDHEN and CDR2 SYDVKM come from the germline V gene. The V segment lost 6 bases and the J segment 0 bases; nucleotides outside the gene matches: 5. CDR3 sequence reads: CASRWDSYSNQPQHF. The CDR3 DNA is TGTGCCAGCAGATGGGACAGCTATAGCAATCAGCCCCAGCATTTT.

The chain joins TRBV25-1 to TRBJ2-4; 8 nucleotides align to TRBD1. V was clipped by 6 bases and J by 0 bases; unmatched bases: 10. CDR3 length: 17 amino acids. Germline V CDR1 and CDR2: MGHDK, SYGVNS. DNA of the CDR3: TGTGCCAGCAGCGGACAGGGCAAGCCTCTAGCCAAAAACATTCAGTACTTC. It encodes CASSGQGKPLAKNIQYF.

The chain is built from TRBV5-4 and TRBJ2-2; 11 nucleotides align to TRBD2. The CDR3 has 17 residues. Germline CDR1 and CDR2: SGHNT and YYREEE (reference sequence). V gave up 2 bases and J gave up 5 bases; unmatched junction bases: 8. Written as DNA, the CDR3 is TGTGCCAGCAGCTTTGATCCGGGACTAGCGGCGACCGGGGAGCTGTTTTTT. It specifies CASSFDPGLAATGELFF.

Notes on this clone: Different DNA sequences within this sample yield the same CDR3. CDR3 loop: CASSPGLGEKLFF. The CDR3 region has the DNA TGTGCCAGCTCACCAGGGTTAGGAGAAAAACTGTTTTTT. The chain carries TRBV18 and TRBJ1-4; D unresolved. CDR1 is KGHSH, CDR2 LQKENI, per germline. Trimming left V 2 bases short and J 8 bases short, with 9 bases between. This CDR3 is 13 amino acids long.

This chain connects TRBV15 to TRBJ2-1; TRBD2 aligns across 8 bases. The CDR3 length is 15 residues. V was pared by 2 bases and J by 2 bases, with 2 bases of the junction left unmatched. Germline-derived CDR1 and CDR2 are LNHNV and YYDKDF (reference sequence). CDR3 sequence: CATSRRGGPYNEQFF. CDR3 DNA: TGTGCCACCAGCAGACGGGGGGGACCCTACAATGAGCAGTTCTTC.

The chain is built from TRBV11-2 and TRBJ1-2, with 7 bases fitting TRBD1. CDR1 is SGHAT and CDR2 is FQNNGV in the germline V gene. The CDR3 loop spans 16 amino acids. The V gene end was trimmed by 5 bases and the J gene end by 4 bases; junction bases not matched to a gene: 13. The CDR3 nucleotides read TGTGCCAGCAGCCCTTCAGGGGGACAGTTCGGCTATGGCTACACCTTC. As protein: CASSPSGGQFGYGYTF.

The chain links TRBV18 to TRBJ2-2, with 10 positions matching TRBD2. J was trimmed by 5 bases and V by 3 bases; bases with no gene match: 6. The CDR3 sequence is 16 residues long. Per the germline V gene, CDR1 is KGHSH and CDR2 is LQKENI. CDR3 DNA sequence: TGTGCCAGCTCACCCGGACTAGCGGACATTACCGGGGAGCTGTTTTTT. Translated, it gives CASSPGLADITGELFF. Together with reference TRBV18 and TRBJ2-2, the CDR3 gives the full variable domain: NAGVMQNPRHLVRRRGQEARLRCSPMKGHSHVYWYRQLPEEGLKFMVYLQKENIIDESGMPKERFSAEFPKEGPSILRIQQVVRGDSAAYFCASSPGLADITGELFFGEGSRLTVL.

The chain recombines TRBV7-6 with TRBJ1-5; tentatively, D is TRBD1 (5 bases). The germline CDR1 and CDR2 sequences are SGHVS and FNYEAQ. Trimming removed 1 base from V and 0 bases from J, with 16 bases in between. This CDR3 comprises 18 residues. CDR3: CASSLEITGVLSNQPQHF. Here the CDR3 DNA reads TGTGCCAGCAGCTTAGAGATTACAGGAGTTCTTAGCAATCAGCCCCAGCATTTT.

This clone was seen only once. The chain recombines TRBV28 with TRBJ2-7, with D perhaps assigned TRBD1 or TRBD2 (5 bases each). CDR3 length: 13 residues. Germline-derived CDR1 and CDR2 are MDHEN and SYDVKM. V was clipped by 6 bases and J by 2 bases, with 11 bases between them. The CDR3 protein is CASRTGPAYEQYF. CDR3 sequence (DNA): TGTGCCAGCAGGACGGGGCCCGCCTACGAGCAGTACTTC.

The chain links TRBV7-3 to TRBJ1-1; D gene unclear. CDR1 SGHTA and CDR2 FQGTGA come from the germline V gene. This CDR3 comprises 15 residues. Trimming stripped 5 bases from V and 0 bases from J, with 13 bases between. The DNA of the CDR3 is TGTGCCAGCAGCCGCCAGAATGGGGTGAACACTGAAGCTTTCTTT. Its translation is CASSRQNGVNTEAFF.